A single sample is the source of the 10 T cell receptor beta chains below, sequenced in a study of metastatic and nonmetastatic thyroid tumors. All patients reached thyroid surgery having received no treatment beforehand. With MiXCR, TCRdb reprocessed the PCR reads. The sample contains about 93,000 clones, roughly 12% of which appear only once. The sample consisted of blood. Receptor source: a female donor with papillary thyroid cancer or a benign thyroid nodule (not recorded which). Some clones in this sample may be carry-over from other donors' samples.

This clone showed up many times. CDR3 loop: CSASNPPDRGQYEQYF. The CDR3 coding sequence is TGCAGTGCTAGTAACCCCCCGGACAGGGGGCAATACGAGCAGTACTTC. This rearrangement joins TRBV20-1 to TRBJ2-7; 11 bases align to TRBD1. The J segment lost 4 bases and the V segment lost 3 bases, leaving 11 bases of the junction unmatched. CDR1 DFQATT and CDR2 SNEGSKA come from the germline V gene (reference sequence). CDR3 length: 16 residues.

This clone was seen ten or more times. The chain employs TRBV6-1 and TRBJ1-5; 7 nucleotides agree with TRBD1. The V gene's germline CDR1 is MNHNS and CDR2 SASEGT. V was pared by 10 bases and J by 5 bases, with 11 bases of the junction left unmatched. The length of the CDR3 is 14 residues. The CDR3 protein is CANRLYRGDQPQHF. The CDR3 DNA is TGTGCCAACAGACTCTACAGGGGCGATCAGCCCCAGCATTTT.

This clone occurred many times. The chain combines TRBV2 with TRBJ1-1, with 7 bases that match TRBD1. Trimming removed 6 bases from V and 4 bases from J; junction bases left unmatched: 5. Germline V lookup: CDR1 SNHLY, CDR2 FYNNEI. The CDR3 length is 13 residues. The CDR3 reads CASRGGDSTEAFF. The CDR3 DNA is TGTGCCAGCAGGGGGGGGGACAGCACTGAAGCTTTCTTT.

At least ten counts were recorded for this clone. The chain joins TRBV19 to TRBJ2-2; D may be TRBD2 (5 bases). V lost 10 bases and J 5 bases, leaving 20 bases between the germline ends. The CDR3 is made up of 15 amino acids. The germline CDR1 and CDR2 sequences are LNHDA and SQIVND (reference sequence). This chain's CDR3 is CATSEVGATTGELFF. CDR3 sequence (DNA): TGTGCCACCTCGGAGGTGGGAGCTACGACCGGGGAGCTGTTTTTT.

With respect to this clone: One end of the junction does not line up with germline, which may come from a read error. This chain links TRBV29-1 with TRBJ2-1; TRBD2 matches 10 bases. CDR3 length: 13 amino acids. Germline V CDR1 and CDR2: SQVTM, ANQGSEA. In DNA form, the CDR3 reads TGCATCGTTGTACTAGCGGGGACGAATGAGCAGTTCTTC. Its translation is CIVVLAGTNEQFF.

The table lists this clone with many counts. The chain combines TRBV3-1 with TRBJ2-7; D might be TRBD1 (6 bases). Germline V CDR1 and CDR2: LGHDT, YNNKEL (reference sequence). The CDR3 loop spans 13 amino acids. V was clipped by 0 bases and J by 6 bases, with 9 bases between them. The CDR3 region has the DNA TGTGCCAGCAGCCAAGACAGGGGTCCCGAGCAGTACTTC. Its protein is CASSQDRGPEQYF.

This clone showed up many times. No DNA is shown, since the ends of the CDR3 on it are uncertain; the CDR3 is the one TCRdb lists. Other DNA sequences within the sample encode an identical CDR3. The CDR3 sequence is CSAPLDFRGNEQFF. The rearrangement joins TRBV20-1 to TRBJ2-1; the D segment call TRBD2 is taken from the table without a DNA check. CDR1 and CDR2 (germline): DFQATT, SNEGSKA (reference sequence). The CDR3 adds up to 14 amino acids, both ends counted.

Comment on this clone: This clone may be a read error of a much larger clone one base away. Different DNA sequences within this sample yield the same CDR3. The CDR3 region is CSVQKETGVRNEQFF. In DNA form, the CDR3 reads TGCAGCGTCCAAAAGGAGACTGGAGTTCGGAATGAGCAGTTCTTC. The V gene is TRBV29-1, the J gene TRBJ2-1; D is undetermined. V lost 6 bases and J 7 bases, leaving 22 bases between the germline ends. The CDR3 extends over 15 amino acids. Germline CDR1 SQVTM, CDR2 ANQGSEA.

The J gene is TRBJ2-7, the V gene TRBV2; 7 bases agree with TRBD1. Germline V gives CDR1 SNHLY, CDR2 FYNNEI. The CDR3 loop spans 15 amino acids. J was trimmed by 2 bases and V by 5 bases; bases with no gene match: 9. The CDR3, as DNA: TGTGCCAGCAGTATAAGACAGGGTGGAACCTACGAGCAGTACTTC. Amino acids: CASSIRQGGTYEQYF.

The chain couples TRBV9 to TRBJ1-2; perhaps TRBD1 as D (6 bases). The CDR3 covers 15 residues. The V end was cut by 4 bases, the J end by 1 base, with 14 bases between. The germline V gene has CDR1 SGDLS and CDR2 YYNGEE. The CDR3 protein is CASSPGRGGNYGYTF. Written as DNA, the CDR3 is TGTGCCAGCAGCCCGGGAAGAGGGGGTAACTATGGCTACACCTTC.